This TCR beta chain was recorded in a study of response to subunit inactivated influenza vaccine. From the RT-PCR reads, TCRdb called clonotypes with MiXCR, one entry per CDR3 protein. The table has some 480,000 distinct CDR3 sequences, roughly 11% seen once; the top ten hold 9.5% to 15%. Study-level points and caveats: Authors proposed each seasonal influenza vaccination draws in few new T cells.

The germline gives CDR1 SGHDN, CDR2 FVKESK. With 3 bases clipped from V and 10 bases from J, the junction kept 7 bases outside the gene matches. This CDR3 is built from 15 residues. This clonotype has a handful of counts. Antigen specificity is unknown. This receptor was taken from a man aged 50-60 years who received an inactivated influenza vaccine. Specimen: PBMCs from blood, collected roughly 46 days after vaccination. The chain couples TRBV14 to TRBJ2-1; 12 positions agree with TRBD2. For the CDR3, the DNA is TGTGCCAGCAGCCAGCCTGGACTAGCGGGACGAGAGCAGTTCTTC. Its translation: CASSQPGLAGREQFF.